The subject of this entry is one T cell receptor (beta chain). PCR involved 60 Vbeta and 13 Jbeta primers. The repertoire was sequenced with immunoSEQ multiplex PCR; TCRdb's copy has only in-frame clones and lacks some. The table has about 130,000 clones, around 73% seen once. This entry comes from a study of cytomegalovirus exposure and HLA in healthy donors. Germline CDR1 and CDR2: MNHEY and SVGAGI. The CDR3 extends over 15 amino acids. Trimming pared 5 bases from V and 4 bases from J, leaving 15 bases between. The sequence came from a female donor in good health and CMV-seronegative. Source material: PBMCs. The chain is built from TRBV6-5 and TRBJ2-1; possibly TRBD1 for D (6 bases). Here the CDR3 reads CASSPQGVYYNEQFF. CDR3 DNA: TGTGCCAGCAGTCCACAGGGCGTCTATTACAATGAGCAGTTCTTC.